Below, 13 T cell receptor beta chains from the same sample are listed, as sequenced in a study of blood T cell repertoires in COVID-19 (dated by TCRdb to the early 2020s). The library was generated by the immunoSEQ multiplex PCR assay. What TCRdb holds here is the immuneACCESS table cut down to in-frame rearrangements. Part of the clones is not present; checked against another copy, under half of the missing clones reflect an unresolved V gene, and the others are unexplained. Counted in this sample were 200,000 to 250,000 clones; about 87% of them appeared once. The ten biggest clones cover more than 3% of the sample. Source material: PBMCs or T cells enriched from blood (not recorded which). The receptors stem from a young woman who had been exposed to COVID-19.

The J gene is TRBJ1-1, the V gene TRBV5-1; 11 nucleotides match TRBD1. The CDR3 spans 14 residues. J lost 5 bases, V lost 9 bases, and 9 bases had no gene match. CDR1 and CDR2 from the germline V gene are SGHRS and YFSETQ. CDR3 nucleotide sequence: TGCGCCACCAGAGGACAGGGGGCTCGGACTGAAGCTTTCTTT. Amino acids: CATRGQGARTEAFF.

This clone was counted a few times. This sample also contains other DNA sequences that code for the same CDR3. The chain carries TRBV12-3 or TRBV12-4 and TRBJ1-3; TRBD1 matches 7 bases. This CDR3 region has 13 residues. After removal of 6 bases from V and 2 bases from J, the junction contained 1 base not matched to a gene. The CDR3 DNA reads TGTGCCAGCAGCACAGGGGCTGGAAACACCATATATTTT. As protein: CASSTGAGNTIYF.

This sequence joins TRBV3-1 (or the pseudogene TRBV3-2) and TRBJ1-1, with 10 positions matching TRBD1. The ends lost 3 bases at V and 5 bases at J; junction bases unmatched: 9. Looked up from germline, CDR1 is LGHDT and CDR2 is YNNKEL (reference sequence). The CDR3 has 16 amino acids. The CDR3 reads CASSHELRTGGTEAFF. The CDR3 region has the DNA TGTGCCAGCAGCCATGAACTCCGGACAGGGGGTACTGAAGCTTTCTTT.

The chain carries TRBV7-6 and TRBJ2-2, with a possible D match to TRBD2 (5 bases). Germline CDR1 SGHVS, CDR2 FNYEAQ. CDR3 size: 16 residues. V lost 0 bases and J 6 bases, leaving 14 bases between the germline ends. CDR3 residues: CASSLAAGVSAGELFF. The CDR3 bases are TGTGCCAGCAGCTTAGCGGCGGGCGTATCCGCCGGGGAGCTGTTTTTT. The variable domain in full, with the rest retrieved from reference TRBV7-6 and TRBJ2-2, is GAGVSQSPRYKVTKRGQDVALRCDPISGHVSLYWYRQALGQGPEFLTYFNYEAQQDKSGLPNDRFSAERPEGSISTLTIQRTEQRDSAMYRCASSLAAGVSAGELFFGEGSRLTVL.

This chain links TRBV27 with TRBJ1-1, with TRBD1 matching over 10 bases. V lost 5 bases to trimming and J lost 5 bases; unmatched junction nucleotides: 2. The CDR3 consists of 13 residues. Per germline, CDR1 MNHEY and CDR2 SMNVEV (reference sequence). The CDR3 nucleotides are TGTGCCAGCAGTGTGGACAGGGGGACTGAAGCTTTCTTT. This encodes CASSVDRGTEAFF.

In its sample, this clone was seen once. The genes are TRBV19 and TRBJ1-5; 10 bases are shared with TRBD1. This CDR3 has 17 amino acids. Germline V CDR1 and CDR2: LNHDA, SQIVND (reference sequence). The junction had 10 bases not matched to a gene; V was cut back by 4 bases and J by 4 bases. The CDR3 bases are TGTGCCAGTAGTAACCCTTGGACAGGGGGGAGAAATCAGCCCCAGCATTTT. This translates into CASSNPWTGGRNQPQHF.

The V call is TRBV5-1, the J call TRBJ1-4; the D is unclear. The CDR3 has 15 residues. Deletions cut 3 bases from V and 8 bases from J, with 17 bases between. Germline V gene lookup returns CDR1 SGHRS and CDR2 YFSETQ. CDR3 sequence: CASSSGSGGSEKLFF. The CDR3 region has the DNA TGCGCCAGCAGCTCGGGGTCGGGAGGGTCGGAAAAACTGTTTTTT.

This sequence joins TRBV30 and TRBJ2-7; perhaps TRBD1 as D (6 bases). CDR1 and CDR2 from the germline V gene are GTSNPN and SVGIG (reference sequence). The CDR3 consists of 13 residues. V lost 0 bases to trimming and J lost 3 bases, with 9 bases between them. CDR3 sequence (DNA): TGTGCCTGGAGTGTAGGACAGATCTACGAGCAGTACTTC. Translating gives CAWSVGQIYEQYF. Together with reference TRBV30 and TRBJ2-7, the CDR3 gives the full variable domain: SQTIHQWPATLVQPVGSPLSLECTVEGTSNPNLYWYRQAAGRGLQLLFYSVGIGQISSEVPQNLSASRPQDRQFILSSKKLLLSDSGFYLCAWSVGQIYEQYFGPGTRLTVT.

The chain couples TRBV29-1 to TRBJ2-5; no clear D. The CDR3 extends over 12 amino acids. V was cut by 4 bases and J by 5 bases, with 11 bases left in between. The germline gives CDR1 SQVTM, CDR2 ANQGSEA. The CDR3 bases are TGCAGCGTTGTAGTGGGCGTGGAGACCCAGTACTTC. Protein sequence: CSVVVGVETQYF.

The chain has TRBV5-1 and TRBJ2-2; 12 bases map to TRBD1. Germline V gene sequence: CDR1 SGHRS, CDR2 YFSETQ. The CDR3 runs 15 residues. V trimming: 4 bases; J trimming: 8 bases; junction bases outside the gene matches: 6. The CDR3 coding sequence is TGCGCCAGCAGCCCTGGGACAGGGGGCAAGGGGGAGCTGTTTTTT. It encodes CASSPGTGGKGELFF.

In this sample, this clone turned up once. This sequence joins TRBV14 and TRBJ1-3; no reliable D call. The CDR3 is 13 residues long. The V end lost 4 bases, the J end lost 7 bases, and 11 bases lay between the germline ends. Germline CDR1 is SGHDN and CDR2 is FVKESK. The DNA of the CDR3 is TGTGCCAGCAGCCTTGTGAACAGCAACACCATATATTTT. This encodes CASSLVNSNTIYF.

The chain carries TRBV25-1 and TRBJ1-5; 11 nucleotides line up with TRBD1. CDR1 MGHDK and CDR2 SYGVNS come from the germline V gene. The junction had 1 base not matched to a gene; V was cut back by 6 bases and J by 3 bases. The CDR3 covers 14 residues. CDR3: CASRGQGVNQPQHF. In DNA form, the CDR3 reads TGTGCCAGCAGGGGACAGGGGGTCAATCAGCCCCAGCATTTT.

The chain combines TRBV28 with TRBJ1-1; TRBD1 is a possible D gene (5 bases). With 3 bases removed from V and 6 bases from J, the gap between germline ends came to 14 bases. Germline loops: CDR1 MDHEN, CDR2 SYDVKM. There are 14 residues in the CDR3. This chain's CDR3 is CASSLGGKSPEAFF. The CDR3 DNA reads TGTGCCAGCAGTTTGGGGGGGAAGTCTCCTGAAGCTTTCTTT.